The 8 T cell receptor beta chains below all came from one sample that was sequenced in a study of T cell responses to AZD1222 COVID-19 vaccine. Only in-frame clones appear in the TCRdb table, and some are missing; sequencing was by immunoSEQ multiplex PCR. Of roughly 99,000 clones listed, nearly 90% were seen once; the top ten hold 4.5% to 5.5%. The sequences come from peripheral blood, collected 28 days after the second AZD1222 dose. The receptor set was obtained from an adult who received the AZD1222 COVID-19 vaccine.

V is TRBV19 and J is TRBJ2-1; D possibly matches TRBD1 or TRBD2 (6 bases each). The CDR3 covers 13 residues. The germline V gene encodes CDR1 LNHDA and CDR2 SQIVND (reference sequence). V lost 6 bases to trimming and J lost 7 bases, with 13 bases between them. CDR3 sequence: CASRRGAKNEQFF. CDR3 bases: TGTGCCAGTAGGAGGGGGGCGAAAAATGAGCAGTTCTTC.

The chain carries TRBV28 and TRBJ1-5; D possibly corresponds to TRBD1 (6 bases). Trimming took 5 bases from V and 3 from J, leaving 11 bases between them. This CDR3 is built from 14 residues. CDR1 and CDR2 from the germline V gene are MDHEN and SYDVKM. The CDR3 DNA is TGTGCCAGCAGTCCCGGACAGCACAATCAGCCCCAGCATTTT. It is translated as CASSPGQHNQPQHF.

V usage is TRBV24-1 and J usage is TRBJ2-1; either TRBD1 or TRBD2 may fit D (6 bases each). The germline CDR1 and CDR2 sequences are KGHDR and SFDVKD. V shed 5 bases and J shed 13 bases, with 17 bases lying between them. The length of the CDR3 is 13 residues. The CDR3 loop is CATSVGSGGEQFF. The CDR3 nucleotides are TGTGCCACCAGTGTTGGGTCCGGGGGCGAACAGTTCTTC.

The chain links TRBV24-1 to TRBJ1-2; D may be TRBD1 (6 bases). Germline V gives CDR1 KGHDR, CDR2 SFDVKD. CDR3 length equals 13 residues. With 5 bases removed from V and 7 bases from J, the gap between germline ends came to 13 bases. The CDR3 reads CATSAGRGGGYTF. Written as DNA, the CDR3 is TGTGCCACCAGTGCGGGCAGGGGTGGTGGCTACACCTTC.

The V call is TRBV5-1, the J call TRBJ2-3; 11 nucleotides align to TRBD1. Unmatched junction bases numbered 8, after V lost 4 bases and J lost 4 bases. The length of the CDR3 is 16 residues. Germline-derived CDR1 and CDR2 are SGHRS and YFSETQ. This CDR3 reads CASSTGQGEGPDTQYF. DNA for the CDR3: TGCGCCAGCAGCACGGGACAGGGGGAAGGCCCAGATACGCAGTATTTT.

The J gene is TRBJ2-3, the V gene TRBV24-1; D gene ambiguous. Germline V gene data show CDR1 as KGHDR and CDR2 as SFDVKD. The CDR3 extends over 14 amino acids. Deletions cut 7 bases from V and 1 base from J, with 11 bases between. CDR3 protein: CATSAAWGTDTQYF. The CDR3 region has the DNA TGTGCCACCAGCGCTGCATGGGGCACAGATACGCAGTATTTT.

This CDR3 reads CASSQALAINEQFF. Written as DNA, the CDR3 is TGTGCCAGCAGCCAAGCCCTAGCTATCAATGAGCAGTTCTTC. The chain joins TRBV14 to TRBJ2-1, with a possible D match to TRBD2 (5 bases). The germline V gene has CDR1 SGHDN and CDR2 FVKESK. Deletions cut 1 base from V and 6 bases from J, with 10 bases between. The CDR3 length is 14 residues.

The chain recombines TRBV20-1 with TRBJ1-3; a weak D match, TRBD1 (5 bases). The CDR3 sequence is 14 residues long. Germline V gene lookup returns CDR1 DFQATT and CDR2 SNEGSKA (reference sequence). V dropped 3 bases and J dropped 0 bases, with 9 bases sitting between them. CDR3 sequence reads: CSASQQGSGNTIYF. CDR3 nucleotide sequence: TGCAGTGCTAGTCAGCAGGGCTCTGGAAACACCATATATTTT.